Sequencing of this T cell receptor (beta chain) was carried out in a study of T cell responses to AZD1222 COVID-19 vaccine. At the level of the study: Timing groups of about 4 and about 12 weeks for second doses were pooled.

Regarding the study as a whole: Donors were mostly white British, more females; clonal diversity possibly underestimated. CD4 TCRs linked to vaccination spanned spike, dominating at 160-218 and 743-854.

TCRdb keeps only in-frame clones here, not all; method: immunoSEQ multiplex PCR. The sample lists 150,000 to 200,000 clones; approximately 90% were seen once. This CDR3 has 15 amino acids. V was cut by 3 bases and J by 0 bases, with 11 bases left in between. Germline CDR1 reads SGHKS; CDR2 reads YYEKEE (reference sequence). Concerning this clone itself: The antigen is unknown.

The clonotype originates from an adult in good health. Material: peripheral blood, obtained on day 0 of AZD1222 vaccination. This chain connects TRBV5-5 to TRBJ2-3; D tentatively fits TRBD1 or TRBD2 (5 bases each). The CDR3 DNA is TGTGCCAGCAGCTGGGGGACGTTTAGCACAGATACGCAGTATTTT. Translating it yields CASSWGTFSTDTQYF.